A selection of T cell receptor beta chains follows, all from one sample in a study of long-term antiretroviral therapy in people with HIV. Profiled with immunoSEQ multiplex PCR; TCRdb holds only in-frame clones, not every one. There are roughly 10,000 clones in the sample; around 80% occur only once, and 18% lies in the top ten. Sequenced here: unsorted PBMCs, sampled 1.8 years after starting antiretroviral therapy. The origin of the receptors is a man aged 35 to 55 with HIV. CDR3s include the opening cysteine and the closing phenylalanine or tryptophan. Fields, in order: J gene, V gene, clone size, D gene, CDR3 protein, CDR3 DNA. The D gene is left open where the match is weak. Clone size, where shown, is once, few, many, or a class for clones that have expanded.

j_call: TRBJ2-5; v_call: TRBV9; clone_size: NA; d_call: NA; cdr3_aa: CASSVSGAGGETQYF; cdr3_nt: TGTGCCAGCAGCGTCTCGGGAGCGGGCGGAGAGACCCAGTACTTC
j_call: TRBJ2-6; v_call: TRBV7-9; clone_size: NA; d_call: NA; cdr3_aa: CASSPWAGANVLTF; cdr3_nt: TGTGCCAGCAGCCCCTGGGCGGGGGCCAACGTCCTGACTTTC
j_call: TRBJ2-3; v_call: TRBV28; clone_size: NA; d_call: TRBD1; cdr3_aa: CASTTGQGIDTQYF; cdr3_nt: TGTGCCAGCACCACGGGACAGGGTATTGATACGCAGTATTTT
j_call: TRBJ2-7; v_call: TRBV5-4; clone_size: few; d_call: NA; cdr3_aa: CASSQDLSRGRDEQYF; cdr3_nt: TGTGCCAGCAGCCAAGACCTTTCTAGAGGGCGGGACGAGCAGTACTTC
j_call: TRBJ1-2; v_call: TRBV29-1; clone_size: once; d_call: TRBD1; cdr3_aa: CSTDQTGTYGYTF; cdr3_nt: TGCAGCACCGACCAGACAGGGACCTATGGCTACACCTTC
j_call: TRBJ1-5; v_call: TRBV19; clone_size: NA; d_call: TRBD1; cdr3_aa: CASSIWTGDQPQHF; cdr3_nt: TGTGCCAGTAGTATTTGGACAGGGGATCAGCCCCAGCATTTT
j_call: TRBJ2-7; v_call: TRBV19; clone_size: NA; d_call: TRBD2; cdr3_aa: CASSTSGSSYEQYF; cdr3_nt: TGTGCCAGTAGTACTAGCGGAAGTTCTTACGAGCAGTACTTC
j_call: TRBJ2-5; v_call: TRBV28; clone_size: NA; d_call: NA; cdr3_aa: CASRPPGQGETQYF; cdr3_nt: TGTGCCAGCAGACCTCCGGGACAAGGAGAGACCCAGTACTTC
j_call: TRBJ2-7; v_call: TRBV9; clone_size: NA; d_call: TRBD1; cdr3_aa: CASSLGDSLYEQYF; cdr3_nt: TGTGCCAGCAGCCTGGGGGACAGTCTATACGAGCAGTACTTC
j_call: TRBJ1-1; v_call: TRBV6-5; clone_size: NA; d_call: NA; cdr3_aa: CASRPGGANTEAFF; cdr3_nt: TGTGCCAGCAGACCCGGGGGGGCAAACACTGAAGCTTTCTTT
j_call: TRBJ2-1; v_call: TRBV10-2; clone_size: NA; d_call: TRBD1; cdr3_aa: CASRTGPIDEQFF; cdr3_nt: TGCGCCAGCAGGACAGGGCCCATCGATGAGCAGTTCTTC
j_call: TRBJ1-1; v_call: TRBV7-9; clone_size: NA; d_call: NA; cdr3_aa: CASSLSEYTEAFF; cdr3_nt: TGTGCCAGCAGCTTATCTGAGTACACTGAAGCTTTCTTT
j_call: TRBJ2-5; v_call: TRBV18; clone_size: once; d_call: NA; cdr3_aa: CASSQPETQYF; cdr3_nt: TGTGCCAGCTCACAACCTGAGACCCAGTACTTC
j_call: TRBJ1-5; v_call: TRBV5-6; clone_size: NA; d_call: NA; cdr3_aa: CASSSGRINQPQHF; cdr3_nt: TGTGCCAGCAGCTCAGGCAGAATTAATCAGCCCCAGCATTTT
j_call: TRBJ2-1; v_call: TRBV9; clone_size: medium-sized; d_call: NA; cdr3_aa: CASSVGAYNEQFF; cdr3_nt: TGTGCCAGCAGCGTAGGAGCCTACAATGAGCAGTTCTTC
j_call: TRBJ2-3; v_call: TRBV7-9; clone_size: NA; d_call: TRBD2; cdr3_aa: CASSQTSGSTDTQYF; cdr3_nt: TGTGCCAGCAGTCAAACTAGCGGAAGCACAGATACGCAGTATTTT
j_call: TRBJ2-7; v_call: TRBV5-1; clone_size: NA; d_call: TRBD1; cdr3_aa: CASSPTGAAQWEQYF; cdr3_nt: TGCGCCAGCAGCCCGACAGGGGCGGCCCAATGGGAGCAGTACTTC
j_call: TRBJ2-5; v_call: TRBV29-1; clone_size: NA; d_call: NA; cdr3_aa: CSAGGRGYETQYF; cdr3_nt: TGCAGCGCCGGGGGGCGAGGGTACGAGACCCAGTACTTC
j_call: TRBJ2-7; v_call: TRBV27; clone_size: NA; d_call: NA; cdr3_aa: CASRDRDSSYEQYF; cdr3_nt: TGTGCCAGCAGAGACCGGGACTCCTCCTACGAGCAGTACTTC
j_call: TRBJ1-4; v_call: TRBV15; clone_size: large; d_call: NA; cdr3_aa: CATSRDISENEKLFF; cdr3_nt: TGTGCCACCAGCAGAGATATAAGCGAAAATGAAAAACTGTTTTTT
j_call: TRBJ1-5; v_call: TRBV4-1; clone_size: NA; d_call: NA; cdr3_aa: CASSPRAGNPWPQHF; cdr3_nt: TGCGCCAGCAGCCCTCGAGCGGGGAACCCGTGGCCCCAGCATTTT
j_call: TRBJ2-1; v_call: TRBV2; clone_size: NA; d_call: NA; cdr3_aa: CASSELGRRDNEQFF; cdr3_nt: TGTGCCAGCAGTGAACTGGGGAGAAGGGACAATGAGCAGTTCTTC
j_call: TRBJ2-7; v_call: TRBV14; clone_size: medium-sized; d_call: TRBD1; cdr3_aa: CASSGWDRRYEQYF; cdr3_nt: TGTGCCAGCAGCGGGTGGGACAGGCGCTACGAGCAGTACTTC
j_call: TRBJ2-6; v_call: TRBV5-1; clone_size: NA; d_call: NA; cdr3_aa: CASSLAGDSGANVLTF; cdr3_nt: TGCGCCAGCAGCTTGGCCGGTGACTCTGGGGCCAACGTCCTGACTTTC
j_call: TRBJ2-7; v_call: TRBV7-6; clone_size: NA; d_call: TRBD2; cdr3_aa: CASSEGLAGDLGEQYF; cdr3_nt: TGTGCCAGCAGCGAGGGACTAGCGGGAGATCTGGGCGAGCAGTACTTC
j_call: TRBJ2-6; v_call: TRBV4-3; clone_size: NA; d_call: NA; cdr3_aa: CASSQMTDRYSGANVLTF; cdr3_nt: TGCGCCAGCAGCCAAATGACAGACAGATACTCTGGGGCCAACGTCCTGACTTTC
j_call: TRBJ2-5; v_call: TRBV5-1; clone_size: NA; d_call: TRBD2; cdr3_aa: CASSLLSSGMGETQYF; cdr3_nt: TGCGCCAGCAGCTTATTATCTAGCGGGATGGGGGAGACCCAGTACTTC
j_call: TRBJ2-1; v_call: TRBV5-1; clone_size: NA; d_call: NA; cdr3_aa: CASSLVLAPSSYNEQFF; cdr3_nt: TGCGCCAGCAGCTTGGTGTTGGCGCCATCCTCCTACAATGAGCAGTTCTTC
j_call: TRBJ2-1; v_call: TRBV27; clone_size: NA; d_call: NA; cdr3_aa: CASSFPAGRYNEQFF; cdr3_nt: TGTGCCAGCAGTTTTCCGGCGGGCCGCTACAATGAGCAGTTCTTC
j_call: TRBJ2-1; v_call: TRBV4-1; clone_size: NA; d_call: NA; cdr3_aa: CASSQDRSQLRNEQFF; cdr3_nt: TGCGCCAGCAGCCAAGATCGAAGTCAGTTACGCAATGAGCAGTTCTTC
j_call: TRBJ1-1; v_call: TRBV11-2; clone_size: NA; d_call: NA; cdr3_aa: CASSFPSLGGTEAFF; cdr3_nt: TGTGCCAGCAGCTTCCCGAGCCTAGGGGGAACTGAAGCTTTCTTT
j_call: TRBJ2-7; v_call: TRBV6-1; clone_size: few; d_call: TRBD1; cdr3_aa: CASTRTGFSYEQYF; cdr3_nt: TGTGCCAGCACCCGGACAGGGTTCTCCTACGAGCAGTACTTC
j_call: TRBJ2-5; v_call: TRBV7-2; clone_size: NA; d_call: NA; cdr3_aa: CASSLLETQYF; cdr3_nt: TGTGCCAGCAGCTTGTTGGAGACCCAGTACTTC
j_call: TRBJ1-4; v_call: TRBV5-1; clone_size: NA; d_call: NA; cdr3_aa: CASSSTGAGGGANEKLFF; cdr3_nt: TGCGCCAGCAGCTCGACAGGTGCCGGGGGGGGCGCGAATGAAAAACTGTTTTTT
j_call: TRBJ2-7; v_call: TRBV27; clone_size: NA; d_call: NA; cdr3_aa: CASSRTWGEFYEQYF; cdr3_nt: TGTGCCAGCAGTCGTACGTGGGGGGAGTTTTACGAGCAGTACTTC
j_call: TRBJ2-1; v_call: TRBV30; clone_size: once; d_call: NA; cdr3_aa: CAWSDLGLEQFF; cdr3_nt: TGTGCCTGGAGTGATCTAGGGCTTGAGCAGTTCTTC
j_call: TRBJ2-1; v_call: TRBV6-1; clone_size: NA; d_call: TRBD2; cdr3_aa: CASTTSGNHNEQFF; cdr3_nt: TGTGCCAGCACGACTAGCGGGAATCACAATGAGCAGTTCTTC
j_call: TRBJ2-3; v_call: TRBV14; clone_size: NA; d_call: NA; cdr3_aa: CASSPPRGTDTQYF; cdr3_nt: TGTGCCAGCAGCCCTCCTAGAGGGACAGATACGCAGTATTTT
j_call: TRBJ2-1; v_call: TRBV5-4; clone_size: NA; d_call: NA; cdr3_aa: CASSLYEQETYNEQFF; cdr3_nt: TGTGCCAGCAGCTTGTACGAGCAGGAGACCTACAATGAGCAGTTCTTC
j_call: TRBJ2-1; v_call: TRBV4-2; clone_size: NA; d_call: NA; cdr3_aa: CASSQESTSSYNEQFF; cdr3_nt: TGTGCCAGCAGCCAAGAGTCGACGAGCTCCTACAATGAGCAGTTCTTC
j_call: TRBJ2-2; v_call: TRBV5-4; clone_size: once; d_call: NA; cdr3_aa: CASSLALPRWGAGELFF; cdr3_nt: TGTGCCAGCAGCTTGGCTTTACCGCGGTGGGGTGCCGGGGAGCTGTTTTTT
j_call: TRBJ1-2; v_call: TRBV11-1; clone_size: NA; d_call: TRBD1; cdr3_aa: CASSKTGDVGGYTF; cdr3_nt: TGTGCCAGCAGCAAGACAGGGGATGTCGGAGGCTACACCTTC
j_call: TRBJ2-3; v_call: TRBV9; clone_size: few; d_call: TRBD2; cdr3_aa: CASSVTSGKKDTQYF; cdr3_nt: TGTGCCAGCAGCGTAACTAGCGGGAAAAAAGATACGCAGTATTTT
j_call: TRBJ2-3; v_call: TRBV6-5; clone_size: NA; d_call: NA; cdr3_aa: CASSSNGLTDTQYF; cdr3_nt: TGTGCCAGCAGTTCGAACGGGCTAACAGATACGCAGTATTTT
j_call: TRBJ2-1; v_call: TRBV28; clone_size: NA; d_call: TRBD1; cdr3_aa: CASSSGQGGNEQFF; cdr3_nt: TGTGCCAGCAGTTCTGGACAGGGGGGCAATGAGCAGTTCTTC
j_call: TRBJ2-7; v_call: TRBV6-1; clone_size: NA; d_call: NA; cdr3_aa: CASSSINTYEQYF; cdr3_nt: TGTGCCAGCAGTTCCATAAACACCTACGAGCAGTACTTC
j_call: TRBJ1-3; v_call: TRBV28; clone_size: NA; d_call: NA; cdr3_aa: CASSLFVLQGPAGNTIYF; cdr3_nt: TGTGCCAGCAGTTTATTCGTCTTACAGGGACCAGCTGGAAACACCATATATTTT
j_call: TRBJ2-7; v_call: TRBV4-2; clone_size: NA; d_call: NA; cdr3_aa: CASSQEGDQADEQYF; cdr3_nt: TGTGCCAGCAGCCAAGAGGGCGATCAGGCCGACGAGCAGTACTTC
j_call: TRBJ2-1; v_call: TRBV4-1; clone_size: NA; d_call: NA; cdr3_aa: CASMADGSYNEQFF; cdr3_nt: TGCGCCAGCATGGCGGACGGCTCCTACAATGAGCAGTTCTTC
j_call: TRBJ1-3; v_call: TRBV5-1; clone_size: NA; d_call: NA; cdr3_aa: CASSRGEDRGNTIYF; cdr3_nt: TGCGCCAGCTCCAGAGGGGAAGATCGGGGAAACACCATATATTTT
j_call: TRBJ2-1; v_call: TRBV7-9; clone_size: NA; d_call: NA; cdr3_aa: CASSLKDYVVPSLEFF; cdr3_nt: TGTGCCAGCAGCTTAAAGGACTATGTGGTTCCTAGCTTGGAGTTCTTC
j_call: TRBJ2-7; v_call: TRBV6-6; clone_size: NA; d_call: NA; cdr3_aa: CASSLGQDEQYF; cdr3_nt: TGTGCCAGCAGTCTCGGACAAGATGAGCAGTACTTC
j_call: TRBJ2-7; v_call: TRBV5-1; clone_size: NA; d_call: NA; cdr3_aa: CASSLGRPYEQYF; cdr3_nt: TGCGCCAGCAGCCTAGGACGTCCCTACGAGCAGTACTTC
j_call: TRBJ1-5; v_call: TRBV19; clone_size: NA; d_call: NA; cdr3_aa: CATGAAYANQPQHF; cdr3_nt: TGTGCCACTGGGGCAGCTTACGCTAATCAGCCCCAGCATTTT
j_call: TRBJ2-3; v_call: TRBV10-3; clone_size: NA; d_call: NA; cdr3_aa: CAISESTTPTDTQYF; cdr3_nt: TGTGCCATCAGTGAGTCGACTACACCCACAGATACGCAGTATTTT
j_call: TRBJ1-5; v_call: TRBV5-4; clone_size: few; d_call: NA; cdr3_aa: CASSFDGGSRNQPQHF; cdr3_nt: TGTGCCAGCAGCTTCGATGGGGGTTCTCGCAATCAGCCCCAGCATTTT
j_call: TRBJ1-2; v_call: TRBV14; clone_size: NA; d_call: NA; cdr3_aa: CASSQGGGGANGYTF; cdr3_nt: TGTGCCAGCAGCCAAGGTGGGGGGGGCGCAAATGGCTACACCTTC
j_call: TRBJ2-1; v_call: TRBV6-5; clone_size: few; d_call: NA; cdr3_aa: CASSYRPGAFNEQFF; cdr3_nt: TGTGCCAGCAGTTACAGGCCGGGAGCCTTCAATGAGCAGTTCTTC